Below, one T cell receptor beta chain is given with its context. Its antigen is not known. The sample comes from a study of OX40 agonist ivuxolimab in advanced cancers. Study-level points and caveats: Relatively little clonal expansion, among the lowest observed, appeared in partial responders at 0.1-3.0 mg/kg. Expanded clones tended on average to be more numerous among CD8+ T cells than CD4+. The antigen specificity of the peripheral T cells (those that were expanded) was not determined.

The ends lost 10 bases at V and 5 bases at J; junction bases unmatched: 8. Germline V CDR1 and CDR2: MNHNY, SVGAGI (reference sequence). The CDR3 length is 13 residues. The repertoire was sequenced with immunoSEQ multiplex PCR; TCRdb's copy has only in-frame clones and lacks some. The sample lists roughly 50,000 clones, more than 75% seen once, with roughly 4.2% in the top ten. This sequence was found in an adult with an advanced solid tumor such as melanoma, head and neck, liver or kidney cancer. The chain combines TRBV6-6 with TRBJ2-7; 10 positions agree with TRBD1. Specimen: CD4+ or CD8+ T cells sorted from blood, collected in a trial of the OX40 agonist ivuxolimab. CDR3 nucleotides: TGTGCCACAGCGGGACAGGGGAACAACGAGCAGTACTTC. Protein product: CATAGQGNNEQYF.